This TCR beta chain is from a study of CD8 T cells in Susac syndrome (dated by TCRdb to the late 2010s). Regarding the complete study: Repertoire sequencing was used to test whether CD8+ T cell activation and differentiation in Susac syndrome was antigen driven. Clonality of the CD8+ T cell repertoire was compared between roughly 13 healthy donors, some 14 Susac syndrome patients and roughly 16 multiple sclerosis patients.

In the case of this clonotype: What this receptor recognizes is not known. Base qualities are not at hand, and no much larger clone is one base apart.

On the study overall, not on this receptor specifically: The number of individuals in the TCR sequencing and HLA analysis was acknowledged as relatively small.

RNA was extracted using the RNeasy kit, and about 0.5 to 1 microgram was reverse transcribed with random hexamers. The immunoSEQ multiplex PCR assay, covering 54 Vbeta and 13 Jbeta segments, was used to amplify TCR beta CDR3 regions. Bias from PCR amplification was corrected by using a synthetic template baseline for primer optimization and for computational correction. The original pipeline was this. Reads were annotated to V, D and J genes according to IMGT and were analyzed with immunoSEQ Analyzer, with only productive sequences retained. To calculate clonality, Shannon entropy was normalized by log2 of the number of productive unique sequences and then subtracted from one. For each patient and control, public and private clones were evaluated among the 100 most prevalent clones. Clones were defined as Susac-specific when absent from the healthy and MS cohorts, from fewer than 1,300 published viral clones and from other ImmuneACCESS disease sequences. The public reads were reanalyzed by TCRdb: fastp trimming at Q25, MiXCR alignment, in-frame beta chains only. Every CDR3 protein is listed once, alongside the most common genes and DNA of its rows. The V and J calls follow TCRdb's processing rather than the paper's. The sample table lists about 280,000 distinct CDR3 sequences, roughly 84% of them with a count of one. Together, the top ten hold approximately 0.11% of the sample.

High-throughput TCR beta sequencing profiled peripheral blood CD8+ and CD4+ T cells from healthy donors, Susac syndrome patients and multiple sclerosis patients. Treatment-naive patients with stable or active relapsing-remitting disease fulfilling revised McDonald criteria were used as multiple sclerosis controls. Bulk CD8+ and CD4+ T cells were purified by magnetic negative isolation, while CD8+ TEMRA cells were enriched using FACS. Blood was drawn into EDTA tubes, processed within 24 hours, and PBMCs were isolated by density gradient centrifugation. PBMCs intended for TCR sequencing were frozen in liquid nitrogen and were later thawed in a 37 degrees C water bath. Purity of sorted or isolated CD4+, CD8+ and CD8+ TEMRA cells was at least 90%. Via the germline V gene, CDR1 is MDHEN and CDR2 SYDVKM. The V and J ends are trimmed by 2 bases and 8 bases, leaving 13 bases between them. The CDR3 runs 14 residues from the cysteine to the phenylalanine. Only the CDR3 DNA is retained, 42 bases long and in frame from the first base.

The sequence derives from a human donor with multiple sclerosis. Specimen: CD8+ T cells from PBMCs. The V and J segments used are TRBV28 and TRBJ2-1, with a weak D call of TRBD2 (6 bases match). DNA sequence: TGTGCCAGCAGTTTAATTGGGACTTCGGATGAGCAGTTCTTC. Its coded protein is CASSLIGTSDEQFF.